The 16 T cell receptor beta chains in this list originate from one sample, sequenced in a study of blood T cell repertoires in COVID-19. Libraries were prepared by immunoSEQ multiplex PCR; TCRdb keeps only in-frame clonotypes and omits some of them. The data contain over 350,000 clones, around nine tenths of them singletons. Sequencing input: PBMCs or T cells enriched from blood (not recorded which). The source of these receptors is a woman aged 18-30 years who had recovered from COVID-19.

The V call is TRBV6-2 or TRBV6-3, the J call TRBJ1-5, with D possibly being TRBD1 (6 bases). The CDR3 sequence is 15 residues long. Trimming took 5 bases from V and 1 from J, leaving 12 bases between them. Germline CDR1 is MNHEY and CDR2 is SVGEGT. The CDR3, as DNA: TGTGCCAGCAGTGGCGGACAGAAAAGCAATCAGCCCCAGCATTTT. Residues: CASSGGQKSNQPQHF.

The chain has TRBV7-9 and TRBJ2-3, with 8 bases lining up with TRBD1. This CDR3 spans 15 amino acids. Germline CDR1 reads SEHNR; CDR2 reads FQNEAQ (reference sequence). V gave up 5 bases and J gave up 5 bases; unmatched junction bases: 9. As DNA, the CDR3 is TGTGCCAGCAGCCTCCGGACAGGGACGGGAGATACGCAGTATTTT. Translating gives CASSLRTGTGDTQYF.

The chain is built from TRBV5-1 and TRBJ2-2; 10 bases map to TRBD1. The CDR3 runs to 19 residues. The germline V gene has CDR1 SGHRS and CDR2 YFSETQ. J gave up 4 bases and V 0 bases, and 12 bases lay outside the gene matches. The CDR3 protein is CASSLAFWTGGVVTGELFF. CDR3 nucleotides: TGCGCCAGCAGCTTGGCCTTTTGGACAGGGGGGGTAGTCACCGGGGAGCTGTTTTTT.

CDR3 sequence: CASGSGTGNEQYF. In DNA form, the CDR3 reads TGTGCTAGTGGTTCGGGGACAGGGAACGAGCAGTACTTC. This chain links TRBV12-5 with TRBJ2-7, with 9 bases matching TRBD1. J gave up 5 bases and V 4 bases, and 3 bases lay outside the gene matches. The CDR3 runs 13 residues. Per the germline V gene, CDR1 is LGHNT and CDR2 is FRNRAP.

The V call is TRBV7-9, the J call TRBJ2-2; 12 bases line up with TRBD2. The CDR3 has 16 amino acids. The germline gives CDR1 SEHNR, CDR2 FQNEAQ (reference sequence). The trim removed 2 bases at V and 5 bases at J, leaving 3 bases unmatched. CDR3 sequence (DNA): TGTGCCAGCAGCTTACTAGCGGGGGGGATGACCGGGGAGCTGTTTTTT. Amino acids: CASSLLAGGMTGELFF.

CDR3 residues: CASSRGTEFNQPQHF. The CDR3, as DNA: TGTGCCAGCAGCAGGGGTACGGAGTTCAATCAGCCCCAGCATTTT. V gene TRBV6-5 combines with J gene TRBJ1-5; D is perhaps TRBD1 (6 bases). Germline V gene data show CDR1 as MNHEY and CDR2 as SVGAGI. V was pared by 6 bases and J by 3 bases, with 15 bases between. The CDR3 spans 15 residues.

This chain links TRBV7-3 with TRBJ2-3; maybe TRBD1 (6 bases). V was pared by 1 base and J by 0 bases, with 8 bases between. Germline CDR1 and CDR2: SGHTA and FQGTGA. The CDR3 contains 15 residues. As DNA, the CDR3 is TGTGCCAGCAGCTTAATAGGGACAAGCACAGATACGCAGTATTTT. Translating it yields CASSLIGTSTDTQYF.

Comment on this clone: Germline and junction disagree at one end, which may indicate a read error. J is TRBJ2-3 and V is TRBV5-4; 11 bases are a match to TRBD2. CDR1 and CDR2 (germline): SGHNT, YYREEE (reference sequence). The CDR3 length is 19 residues. This CDR3 is CAGSPSGLAGGRGTDTQYF. The DNA for the CDR3 is TGTGCCGGCAGCCCCAGTGGGCTAGCGGGGGGAAGGGGCACAGATACGCAGTATTTT.

The rearrangement links TRBV19 to TRBJ2-5; the match to TRBD2 covers 7 bases. The trim removed 4 bases at V and 5 bases at J, leaving 10 bases unmatched. This CDR3 spans 15 amino acids. The germline V gene has CDR1 LNHDA and CDR2 SQIVND (reference sequence). CDR3 in DNA: TGTGCCAGTAGTAAGGGGCCCGGGGGGTCGGAGACCCAGTACTTC. Protein sequence: CASSKGPGGSETQYF.

The chain is built from TRBV3-1 (or the pseudogene TRBV3-2) and TRBJ1-3; TRBD1 is a possible D gene (6 bases). CDR3 length equals 19 residues. V lost 0 bases to trimming and J lost 0 bases, with 18 bases between them. Germline CDR1 LGHDT, CDR2 YNNKEL (reference sequence). CDR3 amino acids: CASSQEGATGLSSGNTIYF. The DNA of the CDR3 is TGTGCCAGCAGCCAAGAGGGGGCTACAGGGTTAAGCTCTGGAAACACCATATATTTT.

This chain links TRBV13 with TRBJ2-3; TRBD2 is a possible D gene (5 bases). Germline CDR1 and CDR2: PRHDT and FYEKMQ (reference sequence). V was pared by 7 bases and J by 1 base, with 15 bases between. The CDR3 has 15 residues. Written as DNA, the CDR3 is TGTGCCAGCACGCGTAGGGAGACGGGCACAGATACGCAGTATTTT. It is translated as CASTRRETGTDTQYF.

The CDR3 spells CAISSTDTQYF. CDR3 DNA: TGTGCCATCAGTTCTACTGATACGCAGTATTTT. The chain couples TRBV10-3 to TRBJ2-3; D remains ambiguous. Per the germline V gene, CDR1 is ENHRY and CDR2 is SYGVKD. This CDR3 spans 11 amino acids. V gave up 5 bases and J gave up 6 bases, with 6 bases separating them.

This clone was picked up one time. J is TRBJ1-1 and V is TRBV19, with 9 bases fitting TRBD1. This CDR3 spans 15 amino acids. Germline V gene lookup returns CDR1 LNHDA and CDR2 SQIVND (reference sequence). Losses at the gene ends were 5 bases for V and 1 base for J; bases not matched to a gene: 5. CDR3 amino acids: CASSGTGWGNTEAFF. CDR3 DNA sequence: TGTGCCAGTAGTGGGACAGGGTGGGGGAACACTGAAGCTTTCTTT.

The J gene is TRBJ1-5, the V gene TRBV5-5, with D possibly matching TRBD1 (5 bases). This CDR3 has 14 amino acids. Deletions cut 0 bases from V and 3 bases from J, with 7 bases between. Germline loops: CDR1 SGHKS, CDR2 YYEKEE (reference sequence). CDR3 nucleotide sequence: TGTGCCAGCAGCTTGGACAGGATCAATCAGCCCCAGCATTTT. This codes for CASSLDRINQPQHF.

The count of this clone is one. This sequence joins TRBV15 and TRBJ1-1; D gene uncertain. Germline V CDR1 and CDR2: LNHNV, YYDKDF (reference sequence). The CDR3 is 15 amino acids. V lost 0 bases and J lost 1, with 9 bases in between. The CDR3 nucleotides are TGTGCCACCAGCAGAGATTCCAGAAGGAACACTGAAGCTTTCTTT. Its translation: CATSRDSRRNTEAFF.

This chain connects TRBV9 to TRBJ1-4; 7 bases map to TRBD1. V gave up 2 bases and J gave up 1 base; unmatched junction bases: 2. Looked up from germline, CDR1 is SGDLS and CDR2 is YYNGEE. CDR3 size: 15 residues. CDR3 protein: CASSVGTVTNEKLFF. The DNA for the CDR3 is TGTGCCAGCAGCGTTGGGACAGTAACTAATGAAAAACTGTTTTTT.